The 15 T cell receptor beta chains in this list originate from one sample, sequenced in a study of cytomegalovirus exposure and HLA in healthy donors (dated by TCRdb to 2016 to 2017). Libraries were constructed by the immunoSEQ multiplex PCR assay. The multiplex PCR relied on a mix of 60 forward primers for TCR Vbeta segments and 13 reverse primers for TCR Jbeta segments. TCRdb retrieved this table from immuneACCESS and kept in-frame rearrangements only. Not all clones are present; in checked studies, unresolved V genes account for under half, and no reason is known for the remainder. For this sample there are some 120,000 clones; approximately 78% appear just once. The ten largest account for over 5% of the sample. The sequenced sample consisted of PBMCs. These receptors were taken from a woman aged 35 to 49 in good health and CMV-seronegative.

The chain is built from TRBV28 and TRBJ2-7; 9 bases are shared with TRBD1. The germline CDR1 and CDR2 sequences are MDHEN and SYDVKM. V shed 5 bases, J shed 5 bases, and the junction held 7 bases outside the gene matches. This CDR3 spans 14 amino acids. This chain's CDR3 is CASSLPGTGHEQYF. The DNA of the CDR3 is TGTGCCAGCAGTCTACCCGGGACAGGGCACGAGCAGTACTTC. The complete variable domain, with remaining parts taken from reference TRBV28 and TRBJ2-7, reads DVKVTQSSRYLVKRTGEKVFLECVQDMDHENMFWYRQDPGLGLRLIYFSYDVKMKEKGDIPEGYSVSREKKERFSLILESASTNQTSMYLCASSLPGTGHEQYFGPGTRLTVT.

This clone was observed a few times. V and J are TRBV28 and TRBJ1-1; D unresolved. From germline, CDR1 is MDHEN and CDR2 SYDVKM. The CDR3 has 15 residues. Trimming pared 8 bases from V and 1 base from J, leaving 17 bases between. This CDR3 reads CASSPRGLSNTEAFF. CDR3 DNA: TGTGCCAGCTCCCCGAGAGGTCTTTCGAACACTGAAGCTTTCTTT. Full variable domain (rest looked up from reference TRBV28 and TRBJ1-1): DVKVTQSSRYLVKRTGEKVFLECVQDMDHENMFWYRQDPGLGLRLIYFSYDVKMKEKGDIPEGYSVSREKKERFSLILESASTNQTSMYLCASSPRGLSNTEAFFGQGTRLTVV.

The CDR3 sequence is CASSRGSGVIGEAFF. CDR3 coding DNA: TGTGCCAGCAGTCGGGGATCGGGGGTAATCGGTGAAGCTTTCTTT. The rearrangement joins TRBV11-2 to TRBJ1-1, with D maybe TRBD1 (5 bases). Germline lookup yields CDR1 SGHAT and CDR2 FQNNGV. This CDR3 is 15 amino acids long. The ends were cut back, 6 bases at V and 7 bases at J, with 21 bases in the middle.

V usage is TRBV27 and J usage is TRBJ1-5, with D perhaps matching TRBD1 (6 bases). Trimming took 2 bases from V and 4 from J, leaving 12 bases between them. From germline, CDR1 is MNHEY and CDR2 SMNVEV (reference sequence). CDR3 length: 15 residues. The CDR3 DNA is TGTGCCAGCAGTTTACAGGGGATTTTAAATCAGCCCCAGCATTTT. It encodes CASSLQGILNQPQHF.

The CDR3, as DNA: TGTGCCAGCATGCGGGAGGGAGGTCAGCCCCAGCATTTT. Translation: CASMREGGQPQHF. The V and J genes are TRBV28 and TRBJ1-5, with D unclear. Trimming stripped 7 bases from V and 6 bases from J, with 13 bases between. This CDR3 has 13 residues. The germline V gene encodes CDR1 MDHEN and CDR2 SYDVKM. The variable domain in full, with the rest retrieved from reference TRBV28 and TRBJ1-5, is DVKVTQSSRYLVKRTGEKVFLECVQDMDHENMFWYRQDPGLGLRLIYFSYDVKMKEKGDIPEGYSVSREKKERFSLILESASTNQTSMYLCASMREGGQPQHFGDGTRLSIL.

This clone showed up just once. The chain uses TRBV28 and TRBJ1-5; possibly TRBD1 for D (5 bases). The CDR3 has 15 residues. V was pared by 4 bases and J by 1 base, with 11 bases between. Germline V CDR1 and CDR2: MDHEN, SYDVKM. This chain's CDR3 is CASSSLAGSNQPQHF. The CDR3 DNA reads as TGTGCCAGCAGTTCCCTCGCAGGGAGCAATCAGCCCCAGCATTTT.

The chain uses TRBV18 and TRBJ1-2; D is unresolved. V shed 2 bases and J shed 4 bases, with 20 bases lying between them. The CDR3 is made up of 17 amino acids. Per the germline V gene, CDR1 is KGHSH and CDR2 is LQKENI. Written as DNA, the CDR3 is TGTGCCAGCTCACCAGGACTTGGACTGATTGGGAGCTATGGCTACACCTTC. Protein product: CASSPGLGLIGSYGYTF.

The chain links TRBV19 to TRBJ2-2, with 7 bases that match TRBD1. The V gene's germline CDR1 is LNHDA and CDR2 SQIVND (reference sequence). The CDR3 contains 16 residues. The V gene end was trimmed by 4 bases and the J gene end by 5 bases; junction bases not matched to a gene: 10. CDR3 in DNA: TGTGCCAGTAGTAAGAAACCGGGACAGCAGACCGGGGAGCTGTTTTTT. Translating it yields CASSKKPGQQTGELFF. Full variable domain (missing parts from reference TRBV19 and TRBJ2-2): DGGITQSPKYLFRKEGQNVTLSCEQNLNHDAMYWYRQDPGQGLRLIYYSQIVNDFQKGDIAEGYSVSREKKESFPLTVTSAQKNPTAFYLCASSKKPGQQTGELFFGEGSRLTVL.

This chain links TRBV4-1 with TRBJ2-2; 10 nucleotides line up with TRBD2. Germline CDR1 is MGHRA and CDR2 is YSYEKL. With V trimmed by 6 bases and J by 7 bases, 11 bases remained unmatched. This CDR3 spans 16 amino acids. The CDR3 region has the DNA TGCGCCAGCAGGATTCCCGGGACTAGCGTCGGCGGGGAGCTGTTTTTT. Amino acids: CASRIPGTSVGGELFF.

The chain uses TRBV7-2 and TRBJ2-7; D is uncertain. Per germline, CDR1 SGHTA and CDR2 FQGNSA. V dropped 5 bases and J dropped 7 bases, with 12 bases sitting between them. The CDR3 has 12 amino acids. The CDR3 is CASSPLLREQYF. The CDR3 coding sequence is TGTGCCAGCAGCCCTTTGTTGAGAGAGCAGTACTTC.

To note about this clone: Sequence at one end of the junction differs from germline and may be a read error. V gene TRBV7-9 combines with J gene TRBJ1-1; D unclear. Germline V gene lookup returns CDR1 SEHNR and CDR2 FQNEAQ (reference sequence). The CDR3 length is 14 residues. CDR3 coding DNA: TGTTCCAGCAGCGGCCCGGGGTGGGAGACTGAAGCTTTCTTT. It translates to CSSSGPGWETEAFF.

This clone has just a few counts. For the CDR3, the DNA is TGTGCCAGCAGCTTAGGGCGGCAAGAGACCCAGTACTTC. It is translated as CASSLGRQETQYF. The chain carries TRBV11-2 and TRBJ2-5; D is ambiguous. CDR1 is SGHAT and CDR2 is FQNNGV in the germline V gene. The CDR3 runs 13 residues. V was cut by 1 base and J by 2 bases, with 5 bases left in between. Full variable domain (outside the CDR3, taken from reference TRBV11-2 and TRBJ2-5): EAGVAQSPRYKIIEKRQSVAFWCNPISGHATLYWYQQILGQGPKLLIQFQNNGVVDDSQLPKDRFSAERLKGVDSTLKIQPAKLEDSAVYLCASSLGRQETQYFGPGTRLLVL.

V usage is TRBV6-1 and J usage is TRBJ1-1, with D perhaps matching TRBD1 (5 bases). The germline V and J ends were trimmed by 0 bases and 3 bases, with 11 bases remaining between them. The CDR3 extends over 15 amino acids. CDR1 MNHNS and CDR2 SASEGT come from the germline V gene. The CDR3 DNA reads TGTGCCAGCAGTGAAGCGCTTCCGGGGGACACTGAAGCTTTCTTT. Translation: CASSEALPGDTEAFF.

The chain recombines TRBV10-1 with TRBJ2-5, with 8 bases aligning to TRBD2. V shed 3 bases and J 5 bases; nucleotides not matched to a gene: 8. CDR1 WNHNN and CDR2 SYGVQD come from the germline V gene (reference sequence). This CDR3 is 15 amino acids long. The CDR3: CASSDSAGGKETQYF. CDR3 sequence (DNA): TGCGCCAGCAGTGATTCGGCGGGAGGAAAGGAGACCCAGTACTTC.

This clone turned up a few times. V gene TRBV4-1 combines with J gene TRBJ2-1; a possible D gene is TRBD2 (5 bases). This CDR3 has 14 residues. V was shortened by 0 bases and J by 4 bases, with 7 bases between the two germline ends. CDR1 and CDR2 (germline): MGHRA, YSYEKL. CDR3 nucleotides: TGCGCCAGCAGCCAAGATAGCGTTTACAATGAGCAGTTCTTC. Translated, it gives CASSQDSVYNEQFF.